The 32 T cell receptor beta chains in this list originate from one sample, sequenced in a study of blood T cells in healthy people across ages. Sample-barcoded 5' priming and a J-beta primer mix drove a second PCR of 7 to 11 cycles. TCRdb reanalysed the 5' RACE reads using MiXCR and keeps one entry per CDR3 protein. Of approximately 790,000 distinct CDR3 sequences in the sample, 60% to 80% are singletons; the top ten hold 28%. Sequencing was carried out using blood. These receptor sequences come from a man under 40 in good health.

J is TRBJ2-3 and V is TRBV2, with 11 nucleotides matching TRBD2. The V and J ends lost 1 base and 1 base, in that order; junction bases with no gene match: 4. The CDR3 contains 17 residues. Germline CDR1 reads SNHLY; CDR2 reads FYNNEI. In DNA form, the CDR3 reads TGTGCCAGCAGTGAAGTAGCGGGGGGGCCAGGCACAGATACGCAGTATTTT. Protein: CASSEVAGGPGTDTQYF.

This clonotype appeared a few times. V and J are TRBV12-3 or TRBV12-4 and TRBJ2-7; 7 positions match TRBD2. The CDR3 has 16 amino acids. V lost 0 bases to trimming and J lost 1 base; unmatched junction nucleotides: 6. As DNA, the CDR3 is TGTGCCAGCAGTTTAGCGGCGGGGGAGAGATCCTACGAGCAGTACTTC. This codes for CASSLAAGERSYEQYF.

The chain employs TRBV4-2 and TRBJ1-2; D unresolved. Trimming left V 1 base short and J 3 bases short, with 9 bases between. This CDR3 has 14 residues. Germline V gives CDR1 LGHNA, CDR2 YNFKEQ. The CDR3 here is CASSQASEYYGYTF. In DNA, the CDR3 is TGTGCCAGCAGCCAAGCTTCAGAGTACTATGGCTACACCTTC.

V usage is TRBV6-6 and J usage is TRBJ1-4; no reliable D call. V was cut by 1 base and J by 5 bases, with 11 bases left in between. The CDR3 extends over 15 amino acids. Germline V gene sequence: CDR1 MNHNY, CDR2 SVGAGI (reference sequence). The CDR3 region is CASSYFGAQNEKLFF. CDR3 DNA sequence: TGTGCCAGCAGTTACTTTGGAGCCCAGAATGAAAAACTGTTTTTT.

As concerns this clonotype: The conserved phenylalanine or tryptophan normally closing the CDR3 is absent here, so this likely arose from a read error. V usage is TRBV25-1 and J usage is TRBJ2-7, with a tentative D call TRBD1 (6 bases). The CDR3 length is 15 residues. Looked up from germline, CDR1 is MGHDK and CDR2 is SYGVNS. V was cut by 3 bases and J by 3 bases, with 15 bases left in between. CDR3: CASSDTGPQFYEQYS. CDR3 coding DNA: TGTGCCAGCAGTGATACAGGGCCCCAATTCTACGAGCAGTACTCC.

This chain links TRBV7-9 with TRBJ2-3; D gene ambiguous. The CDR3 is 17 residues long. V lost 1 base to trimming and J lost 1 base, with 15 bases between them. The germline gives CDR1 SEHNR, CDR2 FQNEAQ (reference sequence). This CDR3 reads CASSLELTERRTDTQYF. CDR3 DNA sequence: TGTGCCAGCAGCTTAGAGCTTACGGAGCGTCGCACAGATACGCAGTATTTT.

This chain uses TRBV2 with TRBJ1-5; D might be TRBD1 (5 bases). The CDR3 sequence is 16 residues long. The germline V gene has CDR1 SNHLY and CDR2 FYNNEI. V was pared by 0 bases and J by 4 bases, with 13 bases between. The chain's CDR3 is CASSEARGAGNQPQHF. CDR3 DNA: TGTGCCAGCAGTGAAGCAAGGGGAGCGGGGAATCAGCCCCAGCATTTT.

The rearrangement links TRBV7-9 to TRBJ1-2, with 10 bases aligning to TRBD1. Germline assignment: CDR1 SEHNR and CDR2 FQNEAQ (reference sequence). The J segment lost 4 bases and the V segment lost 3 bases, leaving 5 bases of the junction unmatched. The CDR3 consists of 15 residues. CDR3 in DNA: TGTGCCAGCAGCTTGGATTGGACAGGGGGCTATGGCTACACCTTC. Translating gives CASSLDWTGGYGYTF.

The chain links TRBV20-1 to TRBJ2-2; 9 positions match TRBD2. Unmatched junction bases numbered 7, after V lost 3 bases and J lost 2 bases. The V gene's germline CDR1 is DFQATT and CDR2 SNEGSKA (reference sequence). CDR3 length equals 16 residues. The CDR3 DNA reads TGCAGTGCTAGGAATAGCGGGGGCCTTAACACCGGGGAGCTGTTTTTT. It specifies CSARNSGGLNTGELFF.

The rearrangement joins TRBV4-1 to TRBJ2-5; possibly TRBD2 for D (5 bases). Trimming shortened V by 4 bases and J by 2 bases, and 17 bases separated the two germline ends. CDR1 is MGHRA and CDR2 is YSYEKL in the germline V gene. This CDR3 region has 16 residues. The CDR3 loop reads CASSPQEDCTQETQYF. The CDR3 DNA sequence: TGCGCCAGCAGCCCCCAGGAGGACTGCACACAAGAGACCCAGTACTTC.

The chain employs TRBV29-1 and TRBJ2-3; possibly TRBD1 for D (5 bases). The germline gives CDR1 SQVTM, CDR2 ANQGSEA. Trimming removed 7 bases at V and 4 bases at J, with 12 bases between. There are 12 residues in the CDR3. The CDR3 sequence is CSAQSRADTQYF. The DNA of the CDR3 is TGCAGCGCTCAATCCAGGGCAGATACGCAGTATTTT.

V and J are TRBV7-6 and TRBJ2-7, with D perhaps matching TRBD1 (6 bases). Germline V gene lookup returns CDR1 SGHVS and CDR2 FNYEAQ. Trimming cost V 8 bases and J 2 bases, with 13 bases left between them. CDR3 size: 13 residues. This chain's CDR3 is CASGRDTTYEQYF. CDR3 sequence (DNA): TGTGCCAGCGGCAGGGACACTACCTACGAGCAGTACTTC.

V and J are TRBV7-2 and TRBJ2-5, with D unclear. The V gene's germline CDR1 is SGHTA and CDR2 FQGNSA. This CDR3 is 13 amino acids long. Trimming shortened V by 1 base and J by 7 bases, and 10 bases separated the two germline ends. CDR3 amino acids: CASSLGAVGTQYF. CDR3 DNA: TGTGCCAGCAGCTTAGGGGCCGTGGGGACCCAGTACTTC. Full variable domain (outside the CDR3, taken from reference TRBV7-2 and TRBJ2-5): GAGVSQSPSNKVTEKGKDVELRCDPISGHTALYWYRQSLGQGLEFLIYFQGNSAPDKSGLPSDRFSAERTGGSVSTLTIQRTQQEDSAVYLCASSLGAVGTQYFGPGTRLLVL.

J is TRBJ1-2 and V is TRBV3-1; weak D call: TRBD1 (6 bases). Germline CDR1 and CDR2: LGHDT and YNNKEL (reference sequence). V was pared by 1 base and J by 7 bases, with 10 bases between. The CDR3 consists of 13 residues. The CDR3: CASSQGQASGYTF. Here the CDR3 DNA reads TGTGCCAGCAGCCAAGGACAGGCAAGTGGCTACACCTTC.

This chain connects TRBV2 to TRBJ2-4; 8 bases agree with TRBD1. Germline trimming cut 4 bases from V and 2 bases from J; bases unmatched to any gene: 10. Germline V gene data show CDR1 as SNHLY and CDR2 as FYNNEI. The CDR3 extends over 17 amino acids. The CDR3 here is CASSGFSQGASKNIQYF. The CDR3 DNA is TGTGCCAGCAGTGGGTTCAGTCAGGGGGCATCCAAAAACATTCAGTACTTC.

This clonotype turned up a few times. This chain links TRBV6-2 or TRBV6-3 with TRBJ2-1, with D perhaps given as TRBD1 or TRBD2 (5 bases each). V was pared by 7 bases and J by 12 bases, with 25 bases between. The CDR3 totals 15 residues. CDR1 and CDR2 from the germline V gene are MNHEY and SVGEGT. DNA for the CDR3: TGTGCCAGCACCCTTACCAGAGGGACCTCCAATCGGCAGTTCTTC. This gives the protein CASTLTRGTSNRQFF.

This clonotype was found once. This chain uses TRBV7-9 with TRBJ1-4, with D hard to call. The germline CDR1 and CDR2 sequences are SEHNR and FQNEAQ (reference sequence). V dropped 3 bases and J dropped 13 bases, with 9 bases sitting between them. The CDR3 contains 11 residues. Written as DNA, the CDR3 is TGTGCCAGCAGCTTGGGTGGATCACTGTTTTTT. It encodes CASSLGGSLFF.

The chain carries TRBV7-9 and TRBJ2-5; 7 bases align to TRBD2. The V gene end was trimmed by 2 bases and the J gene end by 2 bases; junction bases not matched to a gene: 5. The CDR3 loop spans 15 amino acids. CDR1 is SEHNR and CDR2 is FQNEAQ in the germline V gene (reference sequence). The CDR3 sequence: CASSLFAGEQETQYF. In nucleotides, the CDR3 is TGTGCCAGCAGCTTATTCGCGGGGGAGCAAGAGACCCAGTACTTC. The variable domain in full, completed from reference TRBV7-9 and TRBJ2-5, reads DTGVSQNPRHKITKRGQNVTFRCDPISEHNRLYWYRQTLGQGPEFLTYFQNEAQLEKSRLLSDRFSAERPKGSFSTLEIQRTEQGDSAMYLCASSLFAGEQETQYFGPGTRLLVL.

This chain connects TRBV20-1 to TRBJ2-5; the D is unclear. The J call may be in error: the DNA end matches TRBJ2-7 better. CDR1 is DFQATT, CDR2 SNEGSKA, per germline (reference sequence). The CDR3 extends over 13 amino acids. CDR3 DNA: TGCAGTGCTAGACAAAAAATAGCCTACGAGCAGTACTTC. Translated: CSARQKIAYEQYF.

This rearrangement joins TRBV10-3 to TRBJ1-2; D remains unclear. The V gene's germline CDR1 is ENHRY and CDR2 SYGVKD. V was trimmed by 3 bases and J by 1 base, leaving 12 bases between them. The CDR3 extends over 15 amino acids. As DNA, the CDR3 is TGTGCCATCAGTGATGTTCCGACACTTAACTATGGCTACACCTTC. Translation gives CAISDVPTLNYGYTF.

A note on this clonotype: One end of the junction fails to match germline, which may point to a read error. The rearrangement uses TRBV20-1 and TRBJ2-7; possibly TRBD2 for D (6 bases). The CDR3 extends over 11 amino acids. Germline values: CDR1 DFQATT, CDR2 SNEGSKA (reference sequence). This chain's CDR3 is CSAGGLYVQYF. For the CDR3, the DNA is TGCAGTGCGGGGGGACTCTACGTGCAGTACTTC.

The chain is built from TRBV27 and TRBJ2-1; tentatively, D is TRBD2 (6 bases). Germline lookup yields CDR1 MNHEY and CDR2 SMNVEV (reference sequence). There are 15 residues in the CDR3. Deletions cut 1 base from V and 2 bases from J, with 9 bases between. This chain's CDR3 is CASSLYWGAYNEQFF. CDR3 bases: TGTGCCAGCAGTTTATACTGGGGGGCCTACAATGAGCAGTTCTTC.

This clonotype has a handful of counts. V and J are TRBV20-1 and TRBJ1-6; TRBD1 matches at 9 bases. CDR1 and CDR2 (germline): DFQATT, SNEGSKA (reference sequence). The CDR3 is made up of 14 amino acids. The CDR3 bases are TGCAGCTCCGGGACAGGGAACTATAATTCACCCCTCCACTTT. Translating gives CSSGTGNYNSPLHF.

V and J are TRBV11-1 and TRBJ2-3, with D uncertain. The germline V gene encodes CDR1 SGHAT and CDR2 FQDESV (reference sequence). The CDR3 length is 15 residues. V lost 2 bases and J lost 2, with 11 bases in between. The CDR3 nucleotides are TGTGCCAGCAGCTTAACAGACTTCTTCACAGATACGCAGTATTTT. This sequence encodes CASSLTDFFTDTQYF.

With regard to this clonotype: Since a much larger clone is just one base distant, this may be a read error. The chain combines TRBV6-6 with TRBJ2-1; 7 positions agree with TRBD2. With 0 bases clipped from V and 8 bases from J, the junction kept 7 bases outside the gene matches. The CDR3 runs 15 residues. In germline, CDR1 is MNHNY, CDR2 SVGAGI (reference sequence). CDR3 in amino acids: CASSYSGGWSDEQFF. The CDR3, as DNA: TGTGCCAGCAGTTACTCGGGAGGGTGGAGCGATGAGCAGTTCTTC.

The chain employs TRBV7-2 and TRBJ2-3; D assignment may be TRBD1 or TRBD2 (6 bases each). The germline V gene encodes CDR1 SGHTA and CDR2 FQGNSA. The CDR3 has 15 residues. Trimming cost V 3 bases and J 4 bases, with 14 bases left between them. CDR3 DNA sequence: TGTGCCAGCAGCTTTAAGGGGGGCCTGGCAGATACGCAGTATTTT. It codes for CASSFKGGLADTQYF.

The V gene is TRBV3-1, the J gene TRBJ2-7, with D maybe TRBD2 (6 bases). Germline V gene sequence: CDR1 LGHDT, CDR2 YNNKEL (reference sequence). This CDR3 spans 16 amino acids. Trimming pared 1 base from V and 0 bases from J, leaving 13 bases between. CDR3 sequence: CASSQGSGYSSYEQYF. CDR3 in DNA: TGTGCCAGCAGCCAAGGTAGCGGATATAGCTCCTACGAGCAGTACTTC.

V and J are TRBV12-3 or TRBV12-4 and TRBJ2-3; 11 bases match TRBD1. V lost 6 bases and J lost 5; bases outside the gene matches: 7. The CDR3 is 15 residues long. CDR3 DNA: TGTGCCAGCAGCCGCCCCGGGACAGGGGGAGATACGCAGTATTTT. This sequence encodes CASSRPGTGGDTQYF.

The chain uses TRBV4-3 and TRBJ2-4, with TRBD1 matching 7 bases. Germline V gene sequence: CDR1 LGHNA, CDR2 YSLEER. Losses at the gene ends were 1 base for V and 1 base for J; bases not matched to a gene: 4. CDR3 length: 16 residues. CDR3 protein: CASSQGRRGAKNIQYF. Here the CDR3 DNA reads TGCGCCAGCAGCCAAGGACGCAGGGGGGCCAAAAACATTCAGTACTTC.

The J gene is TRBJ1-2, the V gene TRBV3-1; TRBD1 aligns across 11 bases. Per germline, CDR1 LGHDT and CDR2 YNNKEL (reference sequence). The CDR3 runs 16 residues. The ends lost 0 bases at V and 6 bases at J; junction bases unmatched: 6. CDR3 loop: CASSQDQWTGGDGYTF. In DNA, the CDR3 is TGTGCCAGCAGCCAAGACCAATGGACAGGGGGCGATGGCTACACCTTC.

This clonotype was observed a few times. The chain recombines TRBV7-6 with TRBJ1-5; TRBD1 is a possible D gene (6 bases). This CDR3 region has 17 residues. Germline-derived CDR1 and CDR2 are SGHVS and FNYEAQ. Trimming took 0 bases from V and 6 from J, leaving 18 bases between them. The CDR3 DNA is TGTGCCAGCAGCTTAGCTACAGGGCGGGATTTGATTCAGCCCCAGCATTTT. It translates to CASSLATGRDLIQPQHF. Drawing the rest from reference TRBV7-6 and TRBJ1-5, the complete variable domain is GAGVSQSPRYKVTKRGQDVALRCDPISGHVSLYWYRQALGQGPEFLTYFNYEAQQDKSGLPNDRFSAERPEGSISTLTIQRTEQRDSAMYRCASSLATGRDLIQPQHFGDGTRLSIL.

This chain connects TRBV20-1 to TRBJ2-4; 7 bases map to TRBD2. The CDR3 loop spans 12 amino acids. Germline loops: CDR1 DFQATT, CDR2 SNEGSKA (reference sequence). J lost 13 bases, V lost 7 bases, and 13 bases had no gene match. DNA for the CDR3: TGCAGTGTGGACGCGCCGTTGGGGGGGCAGTACTTC. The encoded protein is CSVDAPLGGQYF.